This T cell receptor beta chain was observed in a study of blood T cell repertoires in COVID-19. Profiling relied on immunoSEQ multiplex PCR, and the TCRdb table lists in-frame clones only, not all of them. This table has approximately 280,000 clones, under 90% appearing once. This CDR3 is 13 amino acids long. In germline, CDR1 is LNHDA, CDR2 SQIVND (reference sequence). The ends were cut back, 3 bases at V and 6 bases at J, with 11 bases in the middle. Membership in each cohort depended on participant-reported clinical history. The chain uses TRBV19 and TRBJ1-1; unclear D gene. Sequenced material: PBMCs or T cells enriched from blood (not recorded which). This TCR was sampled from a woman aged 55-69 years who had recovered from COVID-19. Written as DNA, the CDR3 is TGTGCCAGTAGTATCGCCTCGGTCGCTGAAGCTTTCTTT. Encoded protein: CASSIASVAEAFF.